The 8 T cell receptor beta chains below come from one sample, sequenced in a study of T cell responses to AZD1222 COVID-19 vaccine. Sequencing was performed with immunoSEQ multiplex PCR; in TCRdb, only in-frame clones are kept and a portion is missing. Among 120,000 or so clones listed, approximately 90% were seen once. This specimen was peripheral blood, taken 28 days after the second dose of the MenACWY control vaccine. The receptors shown here come from an adult who received the MenACWY meningococcal vaccine as a control.

This sequence joins TRBV24-1 and TRBJ2-3; 9 bases match TRBD1. The CDR3 is made up of 15 amino acids. Germline lookup yields CDR1 KGHDR and CDR2 SFDVKD. The V gene end was trimmed by 7 bases and the J gene end by 3 bases; junction bases not matched to a gene: 7. CDR3 DNA sequence: TGTGCCACCAGAGAGGACAGGGGAGGTACAGATACGCAGTATTTT. This codes for CATREDRGGTDTQYF.

This chain connects TRBV15 to TRBJ2-7; 8 bases are a match to TRBD1. Germline trimming cut 0 bases from V and 9 bases from J; bases unmatched to any gene: 4. Per germline, CDR1 LNHNV and CDR2 YYDKDF (reference sequence). The CDR3 runs to 13 residues. CDR3: CATSRDNRGVQYV. The CDR3 nucleotides read TGTGCCACCAGCAGAGATAACAGGGGGGTGCAGTACGTC.

The genes are TRBV11-2 and TRBJ2-1, with TRBD2 matching over 11 bases. The CDR3 consists of 15 residues. CDR1 and CDR2 (germline): SGHAT, FQNNGV. With V trimmed by 5 bases and J by 6 bases, 6 bases remained unmatched. CDR3 region: CASSPIAGGFNEQFF. In nucleotides, the CDR3 is TGTGCCAGCAGCCCCATAGCGGGAGGGTTCAATGAGCAGTTCTTC. The variable domain in full, with the rest retrieved from reference TRBV11-2 and TRBJ2-1, is EAGVAQSPRYKIIEKRQSVAFWCNPISGHATLYWYQQILGQGPKLLIQFQNNGVVDDSQLPKDRFSAERLKGVDSTLKIQPAKLEDSAVYLCASSPIAGGFNEQFFGPGTRLTVL.

The rearrangement uses TRBV4-2 and TRBJ2-3; TRBD2 is a possible D gene (6 bases). Between the trimmed V and J ends, which lost 1 base and 2 bases, there was a span of 13 bases. The germline V gene has CDR1 LGHNA and CDR2 YNFKEQ. The CDR3 covers 16 residues. CDR3 sequence reads: CASSQGVSGDTDTQYF. The CDR3 DNA is TGTGCCAGCAGCCAAGGCGTTAGCGGAGACACAGATACGCAGTATTTT.

In its sample, this clone was seen a few times. In DNA, the CDR3 is TGTGCCAGCAGCCCCTGGACAGGGGGCAGCTCCGCAACTAATGAAAAACTGTTTTTT. Encoded protein: CASSPWTGGSSATNEKLFF. V usage is TRBV7-9 and J usage is TRBJ1-4; 11 nucleotides line up with TRBD1. The CDR3 spans 19 residues. J lost 0 bases, V lost 5 bases, and 11 bases had no gene match. Germline lookup yields CDR1 SEHNR and CDR2 FQNEAQ (reference sequence).

This sequence joins TRBV11-3 and TRBJ2-2, with no clear D. The CDR3 has 12 amino acids. CDR1 and CDR2 from the germline V gene are SGHNT and YENEEA. The germline V and J ends were trimmed by 2 bases and 7 bases, with 5 bases remaining between them. The CDR3 bases are TGTGCCAGCAGCTTACGAGTCGGGGAGCTGTTTTTT. Translating it yields CASSLRVGELFF.

The chain uses TRBV2 and TRBJ1-2; a weak D match, TRBD1 (6 bases). This CDR3 is built from 12 residues. V gave up 6 bases and J gave up 6 bases, with 11 bases separating them. The germline gives CDR1 SNHLY, CDR2 FYNNEI. The CDR3 reads CASSGGRDGYTF. The CDR3 DNA is TGTGCCAGCAGCGGGGGGCGGGATGGCTACACCTTC.

The genes are TRBV5-1 and TRBJ2-3; 13 positions match TRBD2. The CDR3 has 18 amino acids. Germline lookup yields CDR1 SGHRS and CDR2 YFSETQ. With 4 bases clipped from V and 2 bases from J, the junction kept 10 bases outside the gene matches. The CDR3 loop is CASSMEGLAGMVTDTQYF. The CDR3 region has the DNA TGCGCCAGCAGCATGGAGGGACTAGCGGGGATGGTCACAGATACGCAGTATTTT.